The 21 T cell receptor beta chains presented below share a single source sample, sequenced in a study of T cell responses to AZD1222 COVID-19 vaccine. TCRdb's table, derived via immunoSEQ multiplex PCR, lists solely in-frame clones and lacks some. The sample records about 150,000 clones, about 87% being singletons. Sequencing was performed on peripheral blood, taken 28 days after the second AZD1222 dose. The receptors here all came from an adult who received the AZD1222 COVID-19 vaccine.

The rearrangement links TRBV7-2 to TRBJ1-6; D unclear. CDR1 and CDR2 (germline): SGHTA, FQGNSA. The CDR3 extends over 13 amino acids. V was trimmed by 5 bases and J by 10 bases, leaving 12 bases between them. The CDR3 protein is CASSPDLRSPLHF. The CDR3 DNA sequence: TGTGCCAGCAGCCCAGACTTGAGGTCACCCCTCCACTTT.

V gene TRBV15 combines with J gene TRBJ2-3; D is undetermined. Per the germline V gene, CDR1 is LNHNV and CDR2 is YYDKDF (reference sequence). The V gene lost 0 bases and the J gene lost 10 bases, with 11 bases spanning the gap. The CDR3 runs to 13 residues. The CDR3 nucleotides read TGTGCCACCAGCAGAGATCAGAGCTCGGCGCAGTATTTT. It yields the protein CATSRDQSSAQYF.

The genes are TRBV2 and TRBJ2-2; 9 nucleotides align to TRBD2. The J segment lost 4 bases and the V segment lost 7 bases, leaving 7 bases of the junction unmatched. This CDR3 contains 15 residues. Looked up from germline, CDR1 is SNHLY and CDR2 is FYNNEI. CDR3 loop: CASKVAGVPTGELFF. CDR3 coding DNA: TGTGCCAGCAAAGTAGCGGGAGTTCCCACCGGGGAGCTGTTTTTT.

This clone showed up just once. The chain joins TRBV28 to TRBJ1-5; 12 bases are a match to TRBD1. The CDR3 length is 15 residues. Germline values: CDR1 MDHEN, CDR2 SYDVKM. J was trimmed by 7 bases and V by 3 bases; bases with no gene match: 4. The DNA of the CDR3 is TGTGCCAGCAGTTTGGGACAGGGGGCGGGACAGCCCCAGCATTTT. Translating gives CASSLGQGAGQPQHF.

The V and J genes are TRBV5-4 and TRBJ2-3; the D gene is possibly TRBD2 (6 bases). The germline gives CDR1 SGHNT, CDR2 YYREEE (reference sequence). V was clipped by 4 bases and J by 4 bases, with 16 bases between them. The CDR3 extends over 15 amino acids. The CDR3 DNA reads as TGTGCCAGCAGCGGGACCCTTGGAGGGGCAGATACGCAGTATTTT. Its protein is CASSGTLGGADTQYF.

The chain has TRBV24-1 and TRBJ1-2; D is possibly TRBD1 (5 bases). The CDR3 has 14 amino acids. The germline V gene has CDR1 KGHDR and CDR2 SFDVKD. V was cut by 5 bases and J by 2 bases, with 11 bases left in between. The CDR3 DNA reads TGTGCCACCAGTGGATCAGGGAAAAACTATGGCTACACCTTC. Encoded protein: CATSGSGKNYGYTF.

The V gene is TRBV6-5, the J gene TRBJ2-7; D is undetermined. The CDR3 runs 14 residues. Germline lookup yields CDR1 MNHEY and CDR2 SVGAGI. The ends were cut back, 2 bases at V and 2 bases at J, with 10 bases in the middle. In DNA form, the CDR3 reads TGTGCCAGCAGTTACGGAAAGGCCGCCTACGAGCAGTACTTC. Translation: CASSYGKAAYEQYF.

This clone turned up a few times. This chain joins TRBV4-1 and TRBJ2-2; D possibly corresponds to TRBD2 (6 bases). The CDR3 totals 15 residues. Germline loops: CDR1 MGHRA, CDR2 YSYEKL. Trimming cost V 4 bases and J 3 bases, with 12 bases left between them. CDR3 loop: CASSLGGIDTGELFF. Here the CDR3 DNA reads TGCGCCAGCAGCCTAGGCGGGATAGACACCGGGGAGCTGTTTTTT.

About this clone itself: Other DNA sequences in this specimen translate into the identical CDR3. This sequence joins TRBV7-2 and TRBJ2-7; no clear D. The CDR3 runs to 14 residues. Trimming removed 2 bases from V and 0 bases from J, with 8 bases in between. The germline CDR1 and CDR2 sequences are SGHTA and FQGNSA. CDR3 sequence: CASSLLRNSYEQYF. CDR3 nucleotides: TGTGCCAGCAGCTTATTACGGAACTCCTACGAGCAGTACTTC. Full variable domain (missing parts from reference TRBV7-2 and TRBJ2-7): GAGVSQSPSNKVTEKGKDVELRCDPISGHTALYWYRQSLGQGLEFLIYFQGNSAPDKSGLPSDRFSAERTGGSVSTLTIQRTQQEDSAVYLCASSLLRNSYEQYFGPGTRLTVT.

The chain recombines TRBV30 with TRBJ1-6, with D possibly matching TRBD1 (6 bases). CDR1 is GTSNPN, CDR2 SVGIG, per germline (reference sequence). With 1 base removed from V and 7 bases from J, the gap between germline ends came to 11 bases. The CDR3 spans 14 residues. CDR3: CAWSAGGGNSPLHF. CDR3 sequence (DNA): TGTGCCTGGAGTGCGGGGGGCGGAAATTCACCCCTCCACTTT. The full variable domain, with the rest looked up from reference TRBV30 and TRBJ1-6, is SQTIHQWPATLVQPVGSPLSLECTVEGTSNPNLYWYRQAAGRGLQLLFYSVGIGQISSEVPQNLSASRPQDRQFILSSKKLLLSDSGFYLCAWSAGGGNSPLHFGNGTRLTVT.

This rearrangement joins TRBV19 to TRBJ1-1, with D unclear. Looked up from germline, CDR1 is LNHDA and CDR2 is SQIVND (reference sequence). The CDR3 loop spans 16 amino acids. With 2 bases removed from V and 6 bases from J, the gap between germline ends came to 19 bases. CDR3 in DNA: TGTGCCAGTAGTATAACCACGGTTTCCTCTAAGGCTGAAGCTTTCTTT. This gives the protein CASSITTVSSKAEAFF. The full variable domain, in which reference TRBV19 and TRBJ1-1 provide the parts outside the CDR3, is DGGITQSPKYLFRKEGQNVTLSCEQNLNHDAMYWYRQDPGQGLRLIYYSQIVNDFQKGDIAEGYSVSREKKESFPLTVTSAQKNPTAFYLCASSITTVSSKAEAFFGQGTRLTVV.

J is TRBJ1-5 and V is TRBV2; 7 nucleotides line up with TRBD1. The CDR3 totals 14 residues. Trimming cost V 5 bases and J 7 bases; bases outside gene matches: 8. Germline values: CDR1 SNHLY, CDR2 FYNNEI. As DNA, the CDR3 is TGTGCCAGCAGTCGACAGGGAGGGAGCCAGCCCCAGCATTTT. Its translation: CASSRQGGSQPQHF.

The chain links TRBV20-1 to TRBJ1-4; D gene ambiguous. Trimming stripped 3 bases from V and 11 bases from J, with 10 bases between. CDR3 length: 11 residues. Germline CDR1 is DFQATT and CDR2 is SNEGSKA (reference sequence). The chain's CDR3 is CSASPVEKLFF. The DNA for the CDR3 is TGCAGTGCTAGCCCGGTTGAGAAACTGTTTTTT.

Turning to this clone: At one of its ends the junction is not consistent with the germline gene, which may arise from a read error. The rearrangement uses TRBV24-1 and TRBJ1-1; D is possibly TRBD1 (5 bases). The germline V gene has CDR1 KGHDR and CDR2 SFDVKD. The CDR3 is 13 amino acids. In DNA, the CDR3 is TGTGCCACCAGTGGTCCGGGACGGACTGAGGCTTTCTTT. Translation: CATSGPGRTEAFF.

This chain joins TRBV19 and TRBJ1-1; no clear D gene. V was pared by 3 bases and J by 5 bases, with 10 bases between. The CDR3 loop spans 13 amino acids. Germline V gene sequence: CDR1 LNHDA, CDR2 SQIVND (reference sequence). CDR3 residues: CASSISRMTEAFF. As DNA, the CDR3 is TGTGCCAGTAGTATCTCCCGTATGACTGAAGCTTTCTTT.

The V call is TRBV5-1, the J call TRBJ2-2, with TRBD2 matching over 11 bases. The CDR3 is 16 residues long. V shed 3 bases and J 2 bases; nucleotides not matched to a gene: 3. CDR1 and CDR2 (germline): SGHRS, YFSETQ. Here the CDR3 reads CASSSSGRTNTGELFF. DNA of the CDR3: TGCGCCAGCAGCTCTAGCGGGAGGACCAACACCGGGGAGCTGTTTTTT.

This clone was seen only once. This chain joins TRBV7-3 and TRBJ1-6, with 7 bases that match TRBD1. The CDR3 runs 15 residues. CDR1 is SGHTA, CDR2 FQGTGA, per germline. Trimming cost V 2 bases and J 9 bases; bases outside gene matches: 7. The CDR3 loop is CASSLQTGIGSPLHF. The CDR3 DNA reads TGTGCCAGCAGCTTACAGACAGGGATTGGTTCACCCCTCCACTTT. The full variable domain, with the rest looked up from reference TRBV7-3 and TRBJ1-6, is GAGVSQTPSNKVTEKGKYVELRCDPISGHTALYWYRQSLGQGPEFLIYFQGTGAADDSGLPNDRFFAVRPEGSVSTLKIQRTERGDSAVYLCASSLQTGIGSPLHFGNGTRLTVT.

To note about this clone: Other DNA variants within this sample encode the same CDR3. The chain joins TRBV12-3 or TRBV12-4 to TRBJ2-6; no reliable D call. Deletions cut 6 bases from V and 3 bases from J, with 6 bases between. The CDR3 consists of 13 residues. In DNA, the CDR3 is TGTGCCAGCAGCCTTAGTGGGGCCAACGTCCTGACTTTC. Translating it yields CASSLSGANVLTF.

The chain combines TRBV11-2 with TRBJ2-5; 9 bases line up with TRBD1. Germline loops: CDR1 SGHAT, CDR2 FQNNGV. With V trimmed by 4 bases and J by 0 bases, 6 bases remained unmatched. This CDR3 comprises 16 residues. CDR3 sequence reads: CASSWGTGRNQETQYF. The CDR3 DNA reads TGTGCCAGCAGCTGGGGGACAGGGAGAAACCAAGAGACCCAGTACTTC.

J is TRBJ2-7 and V is TRBV27; the match to TRBD2 covers 7 bases. This CDR3 spans 13 amino acids. CDR1 is MNHEY and CDR2 is SMNVEV in the germline V gene (reference sequence). Germline trimming cut 2 bases from V and 4 bases from J; bases unmatched to any gene: 2. CDR3 coding DNA: TGTGCCAGCAGTTTAAGGCGGGGGTACGAGCAGTACTTC. It codes for CASSLRRGYEQYF.

The chain employs TRBV2 and TRBJ2-1; tentatively, D is TRBD2 (6 bases). From germline, CDR1 is SNHLY and CDR2 FYNNEI. The CDR3 contains 15 residues. Between the trimmed V and J ends, which lost 4 bases and 1 base, there was a span of 11 bases. CDR3 sequence: CASSVQEGSYNEQFF. The CDR3 bases are TGTGCCAGCAGTGTACAGGAGGGTTCCTACAATGAGCAGTTCTTC.